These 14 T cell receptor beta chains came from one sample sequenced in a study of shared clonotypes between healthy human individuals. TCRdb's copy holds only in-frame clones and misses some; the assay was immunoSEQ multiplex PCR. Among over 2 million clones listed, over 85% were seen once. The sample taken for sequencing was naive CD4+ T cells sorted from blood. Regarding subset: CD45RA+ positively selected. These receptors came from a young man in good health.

The CDR3 loop is CASSISGHQGETQYF. CDR3 DNA: TGTGCCAGTAGTATAAGTGGGCACCAGGGAGAGACCCAGTACTTC. The chain links TRBV19 to TRBJ2-5, with D possibly matching TRBD1 (5 bases). Between the trimmed V and J ends, which lost 2 bases and 4 bases, there was a span of 14 bases. Germline CDR1 LNHDA, CDR2 SQIVND (reference sequence). The CDR3 runs to 15 residues.

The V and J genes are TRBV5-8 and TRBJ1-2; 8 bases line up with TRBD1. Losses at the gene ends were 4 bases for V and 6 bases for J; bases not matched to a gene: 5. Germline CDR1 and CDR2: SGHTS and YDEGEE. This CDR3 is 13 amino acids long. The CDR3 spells CASSVTGADGYTF. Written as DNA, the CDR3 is TGTGCCAGCAGCGTGACAGGGGCGGATGGCTACACCTTC. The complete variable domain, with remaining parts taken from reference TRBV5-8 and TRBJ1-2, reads EAGVTQSPTHLIKTRGQQATLRCSPISGHTSVYWYQQALGLGLQFLLWYDEGEERNRGNFPPRFSGRQFPNYSSELNVNALELEDSALYLCASSVTGADGYTFGSGTRLTVV.

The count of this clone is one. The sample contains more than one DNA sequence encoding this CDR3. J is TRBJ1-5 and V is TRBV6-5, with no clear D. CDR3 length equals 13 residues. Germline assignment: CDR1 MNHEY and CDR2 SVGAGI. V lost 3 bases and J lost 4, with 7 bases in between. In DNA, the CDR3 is TGTGCCAGCAGTTATCTAGGGAATCAGCCCCAGCATTTT. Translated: CASSYLGNQPQHF.

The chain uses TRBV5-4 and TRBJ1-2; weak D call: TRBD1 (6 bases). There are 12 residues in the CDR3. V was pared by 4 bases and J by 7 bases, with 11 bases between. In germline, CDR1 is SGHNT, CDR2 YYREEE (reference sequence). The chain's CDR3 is CASSVQGSGYTF. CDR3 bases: TGTGCCAGCAGCGTACAGGGAAGTGGCTACACCTTC.

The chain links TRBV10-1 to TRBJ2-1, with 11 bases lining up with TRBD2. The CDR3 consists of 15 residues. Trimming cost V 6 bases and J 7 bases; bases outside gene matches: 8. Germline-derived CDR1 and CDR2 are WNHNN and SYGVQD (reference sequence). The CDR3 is CASSPGTSGQNEQFF. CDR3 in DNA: TGCGCCAGCAGCCCCGGGACTAGCGGTCAAAATGAGCAGTTCTTC.

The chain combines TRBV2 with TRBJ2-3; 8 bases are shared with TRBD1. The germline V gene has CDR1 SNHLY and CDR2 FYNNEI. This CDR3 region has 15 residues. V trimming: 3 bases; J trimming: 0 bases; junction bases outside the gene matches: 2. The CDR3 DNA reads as TGTGCCAGCAGTGACAGGGGGCAGAGCACAGATACGCAGTATTTT. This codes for CASSDRGQSTDTQYF.

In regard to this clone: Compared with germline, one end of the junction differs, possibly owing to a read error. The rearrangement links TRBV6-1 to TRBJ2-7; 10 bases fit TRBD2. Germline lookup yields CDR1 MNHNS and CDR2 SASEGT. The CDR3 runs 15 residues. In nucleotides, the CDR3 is TGTGCCATCAGTGAGGGACTAGCGAAATCCTACGAGCAGTACTTC. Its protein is CAISEGLAKSYEQYF.

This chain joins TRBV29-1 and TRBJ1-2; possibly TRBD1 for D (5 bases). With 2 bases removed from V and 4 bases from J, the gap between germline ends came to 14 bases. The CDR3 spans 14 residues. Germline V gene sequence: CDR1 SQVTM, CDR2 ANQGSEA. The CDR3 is CSVEPAGRGYGYTF. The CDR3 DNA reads TGCAGCGTTGAACCCGCGGGGCGCGGCTATGGCTACACCTTC.

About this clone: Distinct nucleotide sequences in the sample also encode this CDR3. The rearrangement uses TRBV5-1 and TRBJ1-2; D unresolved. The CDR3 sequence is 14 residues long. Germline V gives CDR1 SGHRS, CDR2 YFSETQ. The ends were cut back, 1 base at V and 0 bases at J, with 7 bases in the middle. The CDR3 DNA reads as TGCGCCAGCAGCTTGCCCACAGCTAACTATGGCTACACCTTC. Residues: CASSLPTANYGYTF. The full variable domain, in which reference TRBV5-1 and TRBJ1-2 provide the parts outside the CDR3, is KAGVTQTPRYLIKTRGQQVTLSCSPISGHRSVSWYQQTPGQGLQFLFEYFSETQRNKGNFPGRFSGRQFSNSRSEMNVSTLELGDSALYLCASSLPTANYGYTFGSGTRLTVV.

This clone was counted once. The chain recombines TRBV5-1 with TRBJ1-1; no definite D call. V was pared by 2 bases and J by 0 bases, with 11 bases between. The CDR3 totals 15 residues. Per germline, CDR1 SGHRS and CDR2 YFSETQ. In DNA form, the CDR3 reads TGCGCCAGCAGCTTCGCGGCAGACTTGAACACTGAAGCTTTCTTT. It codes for CASSFAADLNTEAFF.

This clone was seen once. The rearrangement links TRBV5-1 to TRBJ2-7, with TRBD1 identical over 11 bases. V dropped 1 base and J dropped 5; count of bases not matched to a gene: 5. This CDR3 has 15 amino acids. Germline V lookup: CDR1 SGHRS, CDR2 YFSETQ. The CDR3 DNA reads TGCGCCAGCAGCTTGCGGACAGGGGGCGGCAACGAGCAGTACTTC. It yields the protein CASSLRTGGGNEQYF.

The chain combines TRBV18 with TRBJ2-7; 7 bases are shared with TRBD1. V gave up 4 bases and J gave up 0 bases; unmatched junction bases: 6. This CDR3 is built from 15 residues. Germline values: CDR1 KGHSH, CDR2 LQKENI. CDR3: CASSLLGQNSYEQYF. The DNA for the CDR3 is TGTGCCAGCTCACTCCTGGGACAGAACTCCTACGAGCAGTACTTC.

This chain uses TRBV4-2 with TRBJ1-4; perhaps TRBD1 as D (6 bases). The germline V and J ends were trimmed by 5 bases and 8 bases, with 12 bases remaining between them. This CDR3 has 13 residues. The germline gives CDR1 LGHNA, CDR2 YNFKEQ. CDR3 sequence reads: CASSDRQVEKLFF. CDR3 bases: TGTGCCAGCAGCGACCGACAGGTCGAAAAACTGTTTTTT.

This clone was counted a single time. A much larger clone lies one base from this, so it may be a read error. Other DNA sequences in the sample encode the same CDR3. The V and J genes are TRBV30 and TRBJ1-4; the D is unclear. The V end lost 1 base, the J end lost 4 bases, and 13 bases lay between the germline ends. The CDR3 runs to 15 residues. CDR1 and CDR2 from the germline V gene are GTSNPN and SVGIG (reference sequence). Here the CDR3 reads CAWSETADLNEKLFF. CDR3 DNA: TGTGCCTGGAGTGAGACCGCAGATCTTAATGAAAAACTGTTTTTT.